The next 32 T cell receptor beta chains were all read from a single sample in a study of cytomegalovirus exposure and HLA in healthy donors. Vbeta (60) and Jbeta (13) primers were used in the PCR. Clones were sequenced by immunoSEQ multiplex PCR, and TCRdb holds only the in-frame ones, with some missing. The sample includes more than 90,000 clones, roughly 80% of them seen just once. Specimen: PBMCs. The receptors come from a man aged 30 to 39 in good health and CMV-seropositive.

CDR3 sequence (DNA): TGTGCCAGGGGACTAGCGGGGGTACGCCAAGAGACCCAGTACTTC. Its protein product is CARGLAGVRQETQYF. The rearrangement links TRBV27 to TRBJ2-5; 14 positions agree with TRBD2. CDR1 is MNHEY and CDR2 is SMNVEV in the germline V gene (reference sequence). The CDR3 runs to 15 residues. V lost 9 bases to trimming and J lost 1 base; unmatched junction nucleotides: 4.

The chain carries TRBV6-1 and TRBJ2-7; D gene unclear. V lost 3 bases, J lost 7 bases, and 4 bases lay in between. CDR3 length: 10 residues. CDR1 and CDR2 from the germline V gene are MNHNS and SASEGT. Written as DNA, the CDR3 is TGTGCCAGCAGTGATGGGGAGCAGTACGTC. This gives the protein CASSDGEQYV.

This rearrangement joins TRBV7-3 to TRBJ2-1; D perhaps matches TRBD1 (5 bases). The germline V gene encodes CDR1 SGHTA and CDR2 FQGTGA. V shed 5 bases and J shed 10 bases, with 24 bases lying between them. This CDR3 comprises 16 residues. The CDR3 nucleotides read TGTGCCAGCAGCCCAGCTAGGGGTCGAGAGGTTAGGGAGCAGTTCTTC. Amino acid sequence: CASSPARGREVREQFF. The full variable domain, in which reference TRBV7-3 and TRBJ2-1 provide the parts outside the CDR3, is GAGVSQTPSNKVTEKGKYVELRCDPISGHTALYWYRQSLGQGPEFLIYFQGTGAADDSGLPNDRFFAVRPEGSVSTLKIQRTERGDSAVYLCASSPARGREVREQFFGPGTRLTVL.

V and J are TRBV19 and TRBJ2-7, with a tentative D call TRBD2 (5 bases). The V and J ends lost 6 bases and 4 bases respectively, with 13 bases between them. The length of the CDR3 is 13 residues. Per the germline V gene, CDR1 is LNHDA and CDR2 is SQIVND (reference sequence). The CDR3 bases are TGTGCCAGTAGCCTTTCCGGAGGATACGAGCAGTACTTC. Protein product: CASSLSGGYEQYF.

The V gene is TRBV29-1, the J gene TRBJ1-2, with 9 bases matching TRBD1. CDR3 size: 13 residues. After removal of 6 bases from V and 14 bases from J, the junction contained 16 bases not matched to a gene. Germline V gene data show CDR1 as SQVTM and CDR2 as ANQGSEA. CDR3 protein: CSVLADRPGQGTF. In DNA, the CDR3 is TGCAGCGTCCTCGCTGATCGTCCGGGACAGGGAACCTTC. Variable domain in full (rest from reference TRBV29-1 and TRBJ1-2): SAVISQKPSRDICQRGTSLTIQCQVDSQVTMMFWYRQQPGQSLTLIATANQGSEATYESGFVIDKFPISRPNLTFSTLTVSNMSPEDSSIYLCSVLADRPGQGTFGSGTRLTVV.

The V and J genes are TRBV9 and TRBJ2-1; D might be TRBD2 (6 bases). With 0 bases removed from V and 7 bases from J, the gap between germline ends came to 11 bases. This CDR3 spans 14 amino acids. Germline V gene data show CDR1 as SGDLS and CDR2 as YYNGEE. CDR3 nucleotides: TGTGCCAGCAGCGTAGGAGGAAGCGGGAATGAGCAGTTCTTC. It translates to CASSVGGSGNEQFF.

This clone was recorded only once. The rearrangement links TRBV7-3 to TRBJ2-2; D perhaps matches TRBD2 (7 bases). The germline CDR1 and CDR2 sequences are SGHTA and FQGTGA. This CDR3 comprises 15 residues. The V end was cut by 1 base, the J end by 7 bases, with 13 bases between. The CDR3 DNA reads TGTGCCAGCAGCTTAAAGGGGGGGCCAGTCGGGGAGCTGTTTTTT. Residues: CASSLKGGPVGELFF.

The V call is TRBV5-6, the J call TRBJ1-2; 9 nucleotides agree with TRBD1. Germline V gene sequence: CDR1 SGHDT, CDR2 YYEEEE. Germline trimming cut 4 bases from V and 7 bases from J; bases unmatched to any gene: 8. The CDR3 consists of 14 residues. CDR3 in amino acids: CASSRRDREAGYTF. The CDR3 DNA follows: TGTGCCAGCAGCCGTCGGGACAGGGAGGCTGGCTACACCTTC.

The rearrangement links TRBV2 to TRBJ1-1; 8 bases match TRBD1. This CDR3 is built from 13 residues. Germline V gene sequence: CDR1 SNHLY, CDR2 FYNNEI. Losses at the gene ends were 6 bases for V and 6 bases for J; bases not matched to a gene: 6. In DNA form, the CDR3 reads TGTGCCAGCAGAGACAGGGGCTTCCCTGAAGCTTTCTTT. Protein: CASRDRGFPEAFF.

The chain links TRBV27 to TRBJ2-1; 7 bases are a match to TRBD1. Germline CDR1 MNHEY, CDR2 SMNVEV (reference sequence). The CDR3 runs 16 residues. The V gene end was trimmed by 5 bases and the J gene end by 0 bases; junction bases not matched to a gene: 7. The CDR3 DNA reads as TGTGCCAGCAGTCCAGGGACAGCAGGCTCCTACAATGAGCAGTTCTTC. Amino acid sequence: CASSPGTAGSYNEQFF.

This clone was recorded a few times. Other nucleotide sequences from this sample produce the same CDR3. The chain has TRBV11-2 and TRBJ2-7; D might be TRBD1 (6 bases). CDR1 and CDR2 (germline): SGHAT, FQNNGV. This CDR3 contains 14 residues. Trimming pared 1 base from V and 2 bases from J, leaving 9 bases between. This CDR3 reads CASSLVGGPYEQYF. CDR3 sequence (DNA): TGTGCCAGCAGCTTAGTAGGGGGTCCCTACGAGCAGTACTTC.

The V and J genes are TRBV27 and TRBJ2-3; TRBD2 matches at 15 bases. The ends lost 7 bases at V and 3 bases at J; junction bases unmatched: 2. The CDR3 consists of 15 residues. Germline loops: CDR1 MNHEY, CDR2 SMNVEV (reference sequence). As DNA, the CDR3 is TGTGCCAGCACGGGACTAGCGGGGGGTACAGATACGCAGTATTTT. Amino acids: CASTGLAGGTDTQYF.

V and J are TRBV6-5 and TRBJ2-2; no clear D. The V and J ends lost 5 bases and 5 bases respectively, with 9 bases between them. This CDR3 comprises 13 residues. Germline-derived CDR1 and CDR2 are MNHEY and SVGAGI. DNA of the CDR3: TGTGCCAGCAGTACCTACGTTACCGGGGAGCTGTTTTTT. Protein: CASSTYVTGELFF.

This clone appeared a single time. The V call is TRBV15, the J call TRBJ2-7, with D possibly being TRBD2 (6 bases). The CDR3 length is 15 residues. Per germline, CDR1 LNHNV and CDR2 YYDKDF (reference sequence). V dropped 4 bases and J dropped 2 bases, with 15 bases sitting between them. CDR3 coding DNA: TGTGCCACCAGCAAAGACCCTGGGGGGACCTACGAGCAGTACTTC. Amino acid sequence: CATSKDPGGTYEQYF. Drawing the rest from reference TRBV15 and TRBJ2-7, the complete variable domain is DAMVIQNPRYQVTQFGKPVTLSCSQTLNHNVMYWYQQKSSQAPKLLFHYYDKDFNNEADTPDNFQSRRPNTSFCFLDIRSPGLGDTAMYLCATSKDPGGTYEQYFGPGTRLTVT.

J is TRBJ1-4 and V is TRBV9; 7 positions match TRBD1. V trimming: 3 bases; J trimming: 2 bases; junction bases outside the gene matches: 1. Germline assignment: CDR1 SGDLS and CDR2 YYNGEE. The CDR3 is 14 amino acids. The chain's CDR3 is CASSGQGTNEKLFF. The CDR3 DNA reads TGTGCCAGCAGCGGACAGGGCACTAATGAAAAACTGTTTTTT. Full variable domain (missing parts from reference TRBV9 and TRBJ1-4): DSGVTQTPKHLITATGQRVTLRCSPRSGDLSVYWYQQSLDQGLQFLIQYYNGEERAKGNILERFSAQQFPDLHSELNLSSLELGDSALYFCASSGQGTNEKLFFGSGTQLSVL.

The chain employs TRBV5-1 and TRBJ1-3; 9 nucleotides line up with TRBD1. The ends lost 5 bases at V and 0 bases at J; junction bases unmatched: 6. The CDR3 is 16 amino acids. The germline gives CDR1 SGHRS, CDR2 YFSETQ. CDR3 loop: CASRSGTGNSGNTIYF. CDR3 DNA: TGCGCCAGCAGATCCGGGACAGGGAACTCTGGAAACACCATATATTTT.

The chain employs TRBV7-9 and TRBJ2-3; D is possibly TRBD1 (6 bases). This CDR3 region has 13 residues. CDR1 and CDR2 from the germline V gene are SEHNR and FQNEAQ (reference sequence). Trimming pared 8 bases from V and 2 bases from J, leaving 11 bases between. The CDR3 DNA is TGTGCCAGCGAGGGACACAACACAGATACGCAGTATTTT. Translating gives CASEGHNTDTQYF.

The chain is built from TRBV29-1 and TRBJ2-7; the D gene is possibly TRBD1 (5 bases). Trimming took 6 bases from V and 1 from J, leaving 10 bases between them. Germline V lookup: CDR1 SQVTM, CDR2 ANQGSEA. CDR3 length equals 12 residues. The DNA of the CDR3 is TGCAGCGTAGGAACAGGATCCTACGAGCAGTACTTC. Protein product: CSVGTGSYEQYF.

The CDR3 loop is CASSDGGGASREQYF. CDR3 nucleotides: TGCGCCAGCAGTGACGGCGGCGGAGCATCCCGCGAGCAGTACTTC. The genes are TRBV10-1 and TRBJ2-7; D not resolved. Germline lookup yields CDR1 WNHNN and CDR2 SYGVQD (reference sequence). The V end was cut by 3 bases, the J end by 6 bases, with 18 bases between. The CDR3 runs 15 residues.

V is TRBV11-3 and J is TRBJ2-7; 11 bases line up with TRBD2. Per germline, CDR1 SGHNT and CDR2 YENEEA. V shed 5 bases and J 1 base; nucleotides not matched to a gene: 4. The CDR3 is made up of 15 amino acids. The CDR3 nucleotides read TGTGCCAGCAGCCAGGGACTAGCGGCTTCCTACGAGCAGTACGTC. It codes for CASSQGLAASYEQYV.

The V and J genes are TRBV7-2 and TRBJ1-5, with 10 positions matching TRBD1. V gave up 1 base and J gave up 2 bases; unmatched junction bases: 5. CDR3 length equals 17 residues. CDR1 and CDR2 (germline): SGHTA, FQGNSA. The CDR3 here is CASSLGGGTGGNQPQHF. As DNA, the CDR3 is TGTGCCAGCAGCTTAGGCGGCGGGACAGGGGGCAATCAGCCCCAGCATTTT.

The rearrangement joins TRBV6-1 to TRBJ2-5; perhaps TRBD1 as D (7 bases). Germline V gene sequence: CDR1 MNHNS, CDR2 SASEGT. The CDR3 has 14 amino acids. Trimming left V 2 bases short and J 1 base short, with 8 bases between. CDR3 residues: CASSEQGGQETQYF. Written as DNA, the CDR3 is TGTGCCAGCAGTGAACAGGGGGGCCAAGAGACCCAGTACTTC.

The chain links TRBV28 to TRBJ2-1; 8 bases line up with TRBD2. The CDR3 is 16 residues long. The V segment lost 4 bases and the J segment 7 bases; nucleotides outside the gene matches: 12. Germline V lookup: CDR1 MDHEN, CDR2 SYDVKM. The CDR3 loop reads CASSSLWGGGRNEQFF. The CDR3 DNA is TGTGCCAGCAGTTCCCTTTGGGGCGGGGGGAGGAATGAGCAGTTCTTC.

The chain employs TRBV7-3 and TRBJ1-1; TRBD1 matches 7 bases. Germline V CDR1 and CDR2: SGHTA, FQGTGA. The length of the CDR3 is 17 residues. V shed 6 bases, J shed 1 base, and the junction held 14 bases outside the gene matches. The CDR3 spells CASSWRQGLVSNTEAFF. In DNA form, the CDR3 reads TGTGCCAGCAGTTGGCGACAGGGTCTGGTCTCGAACACTGAAGCTTTCTTT.

As DNA, the CDR3 is TGTGCCAGCAGTGGGGACAGGGTATACACCGGGGAGCTGTTTTTT. It encodes CASSGDRVYTGELFF. The chain carries TRBV6-1 and TRBJ2-2; 9 bases are a match to TRBD1. V lost 4 bases, J lost 3 bases, and 3 bases stayed unmatched. The CDR3 covers 15 residues. The germline gives CDR1 MNHNS, CDR2 SASEGT.

This clone was detected once. V usage is TRBV9 and J usage is TRBJ2-1; 13 positions match TRBD2. Germline V gene lookup returns CDR1 SGDLS and CDR2 YYNGEE. Trimming removed 3 bases from V and 2 bases from J; junction bases left unmatched: 2. The CDR3 loop spans 16 amino acids. CDR3 nucleotides: TGTGCCAGCAGCGATGGGACTAGCGGGGCCTACAATGAGCAGTTCTTC. Its protein product is CASSDGTSGAYNEQFF.

The chain links TRBV21-1 to TRBJ2-7; the table's D call TRBD2 went unverified against the DNA. TRBV21-1 is flagged as a pseudogene. The CDR3 consists of 13 residues. The CDR3 bases are TGTGCCAGCAGCGAAGGGGGAGGGTACGAGCAGTACGTC. It translates to CASSEGGGYEQYV.

V is TRBV19 and J is TRBJ1-5; TRBD1 agrees at 10 bases. The CDR3 totals 15 residues. Germline values: CDR1 LNHDA, CDR2 SQIVND (reference sequence). With V trimmed by 4 bases and J by 5 bases, 5 bases remained unmatched. CDR3 in DNA: TGTGCCAGTAGTACGGGACAGGGGTCCCATCAGCCCCAGCATTTT. Its translation is CASSTGQGSHQPQHF.

The V and J genes are TRBV15 and TRBJ2-5; D unclear. Per germline, CDR1 LNHNV and CDR2 YYDKDF (reference sequence). With 2 bases removed from V and 5 bases from J, the gap between germline ends came to 6 bases. The CDR3 spans 12 residues. The CDR3 protein is CATSRPHETQYF. As DNA, the CDR3 is TGTGCCACCAGCAGACCACATGAGACCCAGTACTTC.

The rearrangement links TRBV6-5 to TRBJ2-7, with a weak D call TRBD1 (5 bases). CDR3 length equals 14 residues. The V end was cut by 2 bases, the J end by 3 bases, with 11 bases between. Germline loops: CDR1 MNHEY, CDR2 SVGAGI. CDR3 in amino acids: CASSYGRAGYEQYV. The CDR3 nucleotides read TGTGCCAGCAGTTACGGCAGGGCCGGCTACGAGCAGTACGTC.

The chain uses TRBV28 and TRBJ2-5, with TRBD2 matching 7 bases. The CDR3 runs 14 residues. The junction had 6 bases not matched to a gene; V was cut back by 5 bases and J by 3 bases. Germline V gene sequence: CDR1 MDHEN, CDR2 SYDVKM. CDR3 protein: CASSRTSLKETQYF. The CDR3 nucleotides read TGTGCCAGCAGTAGGACTAGTCTTAAAGAGACCCAGTACTTC.

The rearrangement joins TRBV5-6 to TRBJ1-2, with D possibly being TRBD1 (5 bases). The germline V gene encodes CDR1 SGHDT and CDR2 YYEEEE. This CDR3 region has 16 residues. The ends were cut back, 1 base at V and 7 bases at J, with 20 bases in the middle. CDR3 in amino acids: CASSLMARDIVVGYTF. CDR3 DNA sequence: TGTGCCAGCAGCTTGATGGCCAGGGATATTGTTGTTGGCTACACCTTC. Looking up the rest from reference TRBV5-6 and TRBJ1-2 gives the full variable domain: DAGVTQSPTHLIKTRGQQVTLRCSPKSGHDTVSWYQQALGQGPQFIFQYYEEEERQRGNFPDRFSGHQFPNYSSELNVNALLLGDSALYLCASSLMARDIVVGYTFGSGTRLTVV.